Presented here are 25 T cell receptor beta chains from one specimen sequenced in a study of shared clonotypes between healthy human individuals. Method: immunoSEQ multiplex PCR; TCRdb's copy keeps in-frame clones and lacks some. Among 450,000 to 600,000 clones listed, 79% were seen once. Sequencing was done on a sample of PBMCs. Receptors originate from a middle-aged woman in good health. Some clones in this sample may be carry-over from other donors' samples.

The chain carries TRBV27 and TRBJ2-7; perhaps D is TRBD1 or TRBD2 (6 bases each). Between the trimmed V and J ends, which lost 5 bases and 4 bases, there was a span of 9 bases. The CDR3 runs to 12 residues. Germline-derived CDR1 and CDR2 are MNHEY and SMNVEV (reference sequence). In nucleotides, the CDR3 is TGTGCCAGCAGTAAAGGGGGGTACGAGCAGTACTTC. This encodes CASSKGGYEQYF.

The chain links TRBV15 to TRBJ2-5; 11 bases agree with TRBD2. Germline loops: CDR1 LNHNV, CDR2 YYDKDF (reference sequence). This CDR3 comprises 21 residues. The trim removed 5 bases at V and 5 bases at J, leaving 25 bases unmatched. The CDR3 DNA is TGTGCCACCAGCCCAGCCGCCTTAGCGGGAGGGTCCCCCATCGAAGTGGAGACCCAGTACTTC. Translating gives CATSPAALAGGSPIEVETQYF.

In its sample, this clone was seen a few times. The chain is built from TRBV28 and TRBJ1-2; a possible D gene is TRBD1 (5 bases). The germline V and J ends were trimmed by 7 bases and 5 bases, with 11 bases remaining between them. The CDR3 runs to 12 residues. The V gene's germline CDR1 is MDHEN and CDR2 SYDVKM. The CDR3 region is CASTRQRYGYTF. The CDR3 coding sequence is TGTGCCAGCACGCGACAGAGATATGGCTACACCTTC.

This clone showed up just once. In nucleotides, the CDR3 is TGTGCCAGCAGTGGAGAGGGAGGGGATCAGCCCCAGCATTTT. Protein sequence: CASSGEGGDQPQHF. The chain links TRBV2 to TRBJ1-5; the D gene is possibly TRBD1 (5 bases). V was clipped by 4 bases and J by 5 bases, with 12 bases between them. The CDR3 totals 14 residues. The germline V gene has CDR1 SNHLY and CDR2 FYNNEI.

The genes are TRBV11-2 and TRBJ2-3; D remains unclear. V dropped 1 base and J dropped 0 bases, with 14 bases sitting between them. The germline V gene has CDR1 SGHAT and CDR2 FQNNGV. CDR3 size: 17 residues. The CDR3 is CASSLGWASSSTDTQYF. The CDR3 DNA follows: TGTGCCAGCAGCTTAGGTTGGGCGTCCTCTAGCACAGATACGCAGTATTTT.

V is TRBV2 and J is TRBJ1-2; no firm D call. Trimming removed 8 bases from V and 7 bases from J, with 17 bases in between. The germline V gene encodes CDR1 SNHLY and CDR2 FYNNEI. This CDR3 has 13 residues. CDR3 residues: CASGVRDSLGYTF. The CDR3 region has the DNA TGTGCCAGCGGAGTACGGGATTCCCTTGGCTACACCTTC.

The table lists this clone with a few counts. The chain employs TRBV6-1 and TRBJ2-5; D is perhaps TRBD2 (6 bases). Trimming removed 4 bases at V and 4 bases at J, with 16 bases between. The CDR3 consists of 15 residues. The V gene's germline CDR1 is MNHNS and CDR2 SASEGT. CDR3 amino acids: CASSGSFEGGETQYF. CDR3 DNA: TGTGCCAGCAGTGGGTCTTTCGAGGGAGGAGAGACCCAGTACTTC.

This clone appeared once. Mismatch with germline at one junction end may stem from a read error. V is TRBV19 and J is TRBJ2-5, with TRBD2 as a possible D gene (6 bases). Germline V gives CDR1 LNHDA, CDR2 SQIVND (reference sequence). This CDR3 is 13 amino acids long. Here the CDR3 DNA reads TGTGCCGGTAGTATTTCCGGGGGAGAGACCCAGTACTTC. Residues: CAGSISGGETQYF.

This rearrangement joins TRBV7-8 to TRBJ2-1, with TRBD2 identical over 7 bases. The CDR3 has 16 residues. The germline gives CDR1 SGHVS, CDR2 FQNEAQ. V shed 0 bases, J shed 9 bases, and the junction held 11 bases outside the gene matches. CDR3 nucleotides: TGTGCCAGCAGCTTAGCTGGAGGAGCGGGAATTATTGAGCAGTTCTTC. The encoded protein is CASSLAGGAGIIEQFF.

This clone was seen just once. This sequence joins TRBV11-2 and TRBJ2-1; D may correspond to TRBD1 or TRBD2 (5 bases each). Germline V CDR1 and CDR2: SGHAT, FQNNGV. Trimming shortened V by 5 bases and J by 4 bases, and 18 bases separated the two germline ends. CDR3 length: 16 amino acids. CDR3 DNA sequence: TGTGCCAGCAGCCCGACCCGGGGCAGCGATTACAATGAGCAGTTCTTC. Amino acid sequence: CASSPTRGSDYNEQFF.

The V gene is TRBV7-2, the J gene TRBJ2-5; the D gene is possibly TRBD1 (5 bases). The V gene lost 3 bases and the J gene lost 2 bases, with 19 bases spanning the gap. This CDR3 region has 17 residues. The germline V gene encodes CDR1 SGHTA and CDR2 FQGNSA. This CDR3 is CASSFWTVGKGQETQYF. As DNA, the CDR3 is TGTGCCAGCAGCTTTTGGACCGTAGGGAAGGGGCAAGAGACCCAGTACTTC. The whole variable domain, remainder taken from reference TRBV7-2 and TRBJ2-5, is GAGVSQSPSNKVTEKGKDVELRCDPISGHTALYWYRQSLGQGLEFLIYFQGNSAPDKSGLPSDRFSAERTGGSVSTLTIQRTQQEDSAVYLCASSFWTVGKGQETQYFGPGTRLLVL.

The J gene is TRBJ2-2, the V gene TRBV19; possibly TRBD2 for D (6 bases). The germline V gene encodes CDR1 LNHDA and CDR2 SQIVND (reference sequence). The CDR3 extends over 14 amino acids. V lost 5 bases and J 1 base, leaving 8 bases between the germline ends. The CDR3 spells CASSGRRNTGELFF. In DNA form, the CDR3 reads TGTGCCAGTAGTGGGAGGCGGAACACCGGGGAGCTGTTTTTT. Complete variable domain (other parts from reference TRBV19 and TRBJ2-2): DGGITQSPKYLFRKEGQNVTLSCEQNLNHDAMYWYRQDPGQGLRLIYYSQIVNDFQKGDIAEGYSVSREKKESFPLTVTSAQKNPTAFYLCASSGRRNTGELFFGEGSRLTVL.

This clone was detected only a few times. The chain employs TRBV29-1 and TRBJ2-7, with D possibly matching TRBD2 (7 bases). The CDR3 runs 14 residues. The germline CDR1 and CDR2 sequences are SQVTM and ANQGSEA. V was shortened by 6 bases and J by 6 bases, with 21 bases between the two germline ends. CDR3 DNA sequence: TGCAGCGTCCTCCGGGGAGGGGGAGCCGGCGAGCAGTACTTC. This gives the protein CSVLRGGGAGEQYF.

V gene TRBV7-2 combines with J gene TRBJ2-7, with 9 bases fitting TRBD2. Germline CDR1 SGHTA, CDR2 FQGNSA. The V and J ends lost 3 bases and 5 bases, in that order; junction bases with no gene match: 11. This CDR3 is 16 amino acids long. CDR3 region: CASSFESGGRAHEQYF. The CDR3 coding sequence is TGTGCCAGCAGCTTTGAATCCGGCGGGAGGGCCCACGAGCAGTACTTC.

The chain couples TRBV27 to TRBJ1-2; D might be TRBD1 (5 bases). The CDR3 is made up of 15 amino acids. The germline gives CDR1 MNHEY, CDR2 SMNVEV (reference sequence). Trimming removed 3 bases at V and 3 bases at J, with 14 bases between. CDR3 DNA sequence: TGTGCCAGCAGTTTGGAGGGGTGGGGGGACTATGGCTACACCTTC. The encoded protein is CASSLEGWGDYGYTF.

V gene TRBV6-1 combines with J gene TRBJ2-7, with a tentative D call TRBD1 (6 bases). This CDR3 has 13 residues. Germline V gene sequence: CDR1 MNHNS, CDR2 SASEGT. Deletions cut 11 bases from V and 6 bases from J, with 20 bases between. The CDR3 spells CAPRPTGGPEQYF. DNA for the CDR3: TGTGCCCCAAGACCGACAGGCGGGCCCGAGCAGTACTTC.

The CDR3 nucleotides are TGTGCCAGCAGCTCTACAGGGGGCTGGGATGAAAAACTGTTTTTT. As protein: CASSSTGGWDEKLFF. The chain uses TRBV7-2 and TRBJ1-4, with 9 positions matching TRBD1. Losses at the gene ends were 4 bases for V and 6 bases for J; bases not matched to a gene: 6. The CDR3 consists of 15 residues. Germline V lookup: CDR1 SGHTA, CDR2 FQGNSA. Together with reference TRBV7-2 and TRBJ1-4, the CDR3 gives the full variable domain: GAGVSQSPSNKVTEKGKDVELRCDPISGHTALYWYRQSLGQGLEFLIYFQGNSAPDKSGLPSDRFSAERTGGSVSTLTIQRTQQEDSAVYLCASSSTGGWDEKLFFGSGTQLSVL.

Comments on this clone: At the DNA level, this CDR3 is encoded by other sequences in the same sample as well. The chain joins TRBV28 to TRBJ1-1; D gene unclear. This CDR3 is built from 11 residues. CDR1 and CDR2 from the germline V gene are MDHEN and SYDVKM. V was trimmed by 3 bases and J by 5 bases, leaving 4 bases between them. CDR3 sequence reads: CASSFRTEAFF. For the CDR3, the DNA is TGTGCCAGCAGTTTTCGGACTGAAGCTTTCTTT.

The V gene is TRBV5-1, the J gene TRBJ2-3, with TRBD2 as a possible D gene (6 bases). The CDR3 loop spans 14 amino acids. Trimming cost V 5 bases and J 0 bases, with 10 bases left between them. Germline loops: CDR1 SGHRS, CDR2 YFSETQ. CDR3 loop: CASRYSGSTDTQYF. CDR3 nucleotide sequence: TGCGCCAGCAGGTATAGCGGAAGCACAGATACGCAGTATTTT.

V gene TRBV5-1 combines with J gene TRBJ2-1, with 13 bases matching TRBD2. The CDR3 totals 15 residues. V dropped 5 bases and J dropped 5; count of bases not matched to a gene: 4. Germline lookup yields CDR1 SGHRS and CDR2 YFSETQ. The chain's CDR3 is CASRQTSGGNNEQFF. CDR3 nucleotide sequence: TGCGCCAGCAGGCAGACTAGCGGGGGGAACAATGAGCAGTTCTTC.

The rearrangement links TRBV5-1 to TRBJ1-1; 9 bases agree with TRBD1. The CDR3 extends over 14 amino acids. CDR1 and CDR2 (germline): SGHRS, YFSETQ. V shed 4 bases, J shed 7 bases, and the junction held 8 bases outside the gene matches. DNA for the CDR3: TGCGCCAGCAGCGCCCGCCCGGGACAGGGTGAAGCTTTCTTT. Translated, it gives CASSARPGQGEAFF. Full variable domain (outside the CDR3, taken from reference TRBV5-1 and TRBJ1-1): KAGVTQTPRYLIKTRGQQVTLSCSPISGHRSVSWYQQTPGQGLQFLFEYFSETQRNKGNFPGRFSGRQFSNSRSEMNVSTLELGDSALYLCASSARPGQGEAFFGQGTRLTVV.

V and J are TRBV5-5 and TRBJ1-1; tentatively, D is TRBD1 (5 bases). The V gene's germline CDR1 is SGHKS and CDR2 YYEKEE (reference sequence). V dropped 0 bases and J dropped 1 base, with 10 bases sitting between them. The CDR3 is made up of 15 amino acids. CDR3 DNA: TGTGCCAGCAGCTTGGTGGGGACGGCGAACACTGAAGCTTTCTTT. Protein: CASSLVGTANTEAFF.

V usage is TRBV2 and J usage is TRBJ2-3, with D possibly being TRBD1 (5 bases). The CDR3 totals 13 residues. Germline loops: CDR1 SNHLY, CDR2 FYNNEI. V dropped 6 bases and J dropped 4 bases, with 11 bases sitting between them. CDR3 in amino acids: CASRHDSSDTQYF. CDR3 DNA sequence: TGTGCCAGCAGACACGACAGTTCAGATACGCAGTATTTT.

A few counts support this clone. The chain employs TRBV5-1 and TRBJ2-2; possibly TRBD1 for D (6 bases). Germline V lookup: CDR1 SGHRS, CDR2 YFSETQ. There are 16 residues in the CDR3. The germline V and J ends were trimmed by 7 bases and 3 bases, with 19 bases remaining between them. The CDR3 loop reads CASQTQFTGHTGELFF. In nucleotides, the CDR3 is TGCGCCAGCCAAACACAGTTTACAGGGCACACCGGGGAGCTGTTTTTT.

The rearrangement links TRBV11-2 to TRBJ2-7; D might be TRBD2 (5 bases). In germline, CDR1 is SGHAT, CDR2 FQNNGV. V gave up 1 base and J gave up 3 bases, with 10 bases separating them. The CDR3 loop spans 14 amino acids. The CDR3 protein is CASSLGSSSYEQYF. As DNA, the CDR3 is TGTGCCAGCAGCTTAGGATCTAGCAGCTACGAGCAGTACTTC.